This is a list of T cell receptor beta chains from one sample in a study of CD4+ T cells in melanoma. Here immunoSEQ multiplex PCR was the method, and the copy in TCRdb shows in-frame clones only, minus some. The sample has roughly 140,000 clones; 80% to 95% are singletons. These receptors were obtained from a human donor with melanoma. Both conserved end residues are part of each CDR3.

V gene,J gene,CDR3 protein
TRBV2,TRBJ1-1,CASSDEGNTEAFF
TRBV5-1,TRBJ2-5,CASGVVAGGVTQYF
TRBV5-4,TRBJ1-1,CASLPGGSMNTEAFF
TRBV2,TRBJ2-7,CASSLQGATYEQYF
TRBV7-6,TRBJ2-6,CASSLLQGHSGANVLTF
TRBV5-1,TRBJ2-3,CASSFQGYTGDTQYF
TRBV6-4,TRBJ2-2,CASSDPRTSGGAHTGELFF
TRBV4-1,TRBJ1-1,CASSFSLISGTGARDTEAFF
TRBV5-6,TRBJ2-7,CASSFGGQQYF
TRBV10-2,TRBJ1-6,CASSVEGPLHF
TRBV2,TRBJ1-5,CASSRSGWMQPQHF
TRBV6-6,TRBJ1-5,CASTAQYYQPQHF
TRBV5-1,TRBJ2-7,CASSLRSGGTAYEQYF
TRBV4-1,TRBJ2-7,CASSQDLRQDRSSYEQYF
TRBV10-3,TRBJ1-2,CAISESSVLYGYTF
TRBV2,TRBJ1-5,CASSEERSQNSNQPQHF
TRBV6-1,TRBJ1-5,CASTRGSQPQHF
TRBV7-9,TRBJ2-1,CASSQTSGGKNEQFF
TRBV11-1,TRBJ1-2,CASSLKQGLYTF
TRBV15,TRBJ2-4,CATSRGHTLAKNIQYF
TRBV30,TRBJ1-2,CAWSEENRGGGYTF
TRBV6-4,TRBJ2-7,CASNESTGKVDEQYF
TRBV27,TRBJ1-4,CASSSRDNRAEKLFF
TRBV18,TRBJ2-5,CASSPSQGVQETQYF
TRBV9,TRBJ1-3,CASSVAVGGSGNTIYF
TRBV6-1,TRBJ2-2,CAARDSGNTGELFF
TRBV6-5,TRBJ1-1,CASSGTTAATEAFF
TRBV18,TRBJ1-1,CASSPQGHSGMGAEAFF
TRBV5-1,TRBJ2-2,CASTELPTGELFF
TRBV29-1,TRBJ1-1,CSVLGPANTEAFF
TRBV2,TRBJ1-1,CASSLFGVGLVTEAFF
TRBV6-1,TRBJ1-6,CASSESPDGTAFNSPLHF
TRBV5-5,TRBJ2-5,CASFAASGGTQYF
TRBV4-2,TRBJ2-3,CASSQVEWDTQYF
TRBV18,TRBJ2-2,CASSSSSTGELFF
TRBV5-4,TRBJ2-3,CASSLQGTDTQYF
TRBV6-1,TRBJ2-1,CASSSGTGRNEQFF
TRBV7-8,TRBJ2-7,CASSLAPRPGEGYEQYF
TRBV30,TRBJ1-1,CAWRRRIREAFF
TRBV7-2,TRBJ1-2,CASSLSGAGYGYTF
TRBV30,TRBJ1-6,CAWSQTGGSPLHF
TRBV6-5,TRBJ2-5,CASSYLRGATQETQYF
TRBV5-4,TRBJ1-5,CASSLDGGNQPQHF
TRBV6-6,TRBJ1-4,CASSYTKGGYEKLFF
TRBV7-2,TRBJ2-7,CASSLVWGGVREQYF
TRBV19,TRBJ2-1,CASRRAAGREQFF
TRBV4-1,TRBJ1-1,CASSQEDPPRTEAFF
TRBV5-1,TRBJ2-3,CASSLSTSGGLTDTQYF
TRBV5-1,TRBJ2-7,CASRPGQGYGEQYF
TRBV5-1,TRBJ2-1,CASSLGGAHNEQFF
TRBV6-5,TRBJ1-5,CASSLQGRQPQHF
TRBV5-1,TRBJ1-2,CASSSQSPPGAYGYTF
TRBV25-1,TRBJ1-1,CASSETIGGGGTEAFF
TRBV18,TRBJ2-7,CASSPSKPGLVVEQYF
TRBV29-1,TRBJ2-3,CSVGSSAKTDTQYF
TRBV5-5,TRBJ2-5,CASSSQGAGETQYF